These T cell receptor beta chains were read from a single sample in a study of blood T cell repertoires in COVID-19. Libraries were prepared by immunoSEQ multiplex PCR; TCRdb keeps only in-frame clonotypes and omits some of them. The repertoire consists of some 270,000 clones, with around 84% occurring once and the leading ten covering 1.5% to 1.9%. Sequencing used peripheral blood. All receptors come from a woman aged 35 to 49 who had recovered from COVID-19. Both conserved end residues are part of each CDR3. The order of the fields is D gene, J gene, V gene, clone size, CDR3 DNA, CDR3 protein. The D gene is left open where the match is weak. Size values are once, few and many counts, or a class for expanded clones, and some rows have none.

- TRBJ2-2 TRBV6-5 - TGTGCCAGCAGTTCGACACAGGGGAGGACTGGGGAGCTGTTTTTT CASSSTQGRTGELFF
TRBD1 TRBJ1-2 TRBV2 - TGTGCCAGCAGTGAAGCGGGCAGGGGGGAAGGCTACACCTTC CASSEAGRGEGYTF
- TRBJ1-5 TRBV7-9 - TGTGCCAGCAGCTTGCCAGGCAATCAGCCCCAGCATTTT CASSLPGNQPQHF
- TRBJ1-4 TRBV20-1 - TGCAGTGCTAGTAGTCGGTATAATGAAAAACTGTTTTTT CSASSRYNEKLFF
TRBD1 TRBJ2-7 TRBV7-9 - TGTGCCAGCAGCGTTACAGACAGGGTGCAGTACTTC CASSVTDRVQYF
- TRBJ2-3 TRBV10-1 - TGCGCCAGCAGTGAGTTAGTCCTACTGGGCACAGATACGCAGTATTTT CASSELVLLGTDTQYF
- TRBJ2-5 TRBV11-2 - TGTGCCAGCAGCTTATTGGCCCCAAAAGAGACCCAGTACTTC CASSLLAPKETQYF
TRBD2 TRBJ2-6 TRBV11-3 once TGTGCCAGCAGCCCTAGCGGGGGGGTCAACGTCCTGACTTTC CASSPSGGVNVLTF
- TRBJ2-5 TRBV18 - TGTGCCAGCTCACCACAAGACAGCCGAGAGACCCAGTACTTC CASSPQDSRETQYF
- TRBJ2-3 TRBV9 - TGTGCCAGCAGCGCCCTAGGGGGAGCTGCAGATACGCAGTATTTT CASSALGGAADTQYF
TRBD1 TRBJ1-5 TRBV12-3/TRBV12-4 few TGTGCCAGCAGGGGGACAGGCGGTCAGCCCCAGCATTTT CASRGTGGQPQHF
TRBD1 TRBJ1-4 TRBV5-5 - TGTGCCAGCAGCACCCGGACAGGATCAGCAACTAATGAAAAACTGTTTTTT CASSTRTGSATNEKLFF
- TRBJ2-7 TRBV5-1 - TGCGCCAGCAGCTTTGGGCAGGTCTGGGACGAGCAGTACTTC CASSFGQVWDEQYF
- TRBJ1-4 TRBV28 - TGTGCCAGCAGTACCCGGGACACATCTAATGAAAAACTGTTTTTT CASSTRDTSNEKLFF
TRBD2 TRBJ2-2 TRBV4-2 - TGTGCCAGCAGCCGAGGACTAGCGGGGGGCACCGGGGAGCTGTTTTTT CASSRGLAGGTGELFF
TRBD1 TRBJ1-5 TRBV15 - TGTGCCACCAGCTTAGACAGGGGGCCCAATCAGCCCCAGCATTTT CATSLDRGPNQPQHF
- TRBJ1-2 TRBV29-1 - TGCAGCGTTGAATCCCGCGGAGGGGACTATGGCTACACCTTC CSVESRGGDYGYTF
- TRBJ1-4 TRBV29-1 - TGCAGCGTCCGATGGTTAGATAATGACGGGAAACTGTTTTTT CSVRWLDNDGKLFF
- TRBJ1-2 TRBV2 - TGTGCCAGCAGGAACCCGGGACGGGGGGATGGCTACACCTTC CASRNPGRGDGYTF
- TRBJ2-7 TRBV28 - TGTGCCAGCAGTTTGGCTCGGGTTACCTACGAGCAGTACTTC CASSLARVTYEQYF
TRBD2 TRBJ2-7 TRBV2 - TGTGCCAGCAGGGAACTAGCGGGGGAGACCTACGAGCAGTACTTC CASRELAGETYEQYF
- TRBJ2-3 TRBV29-1 once TGCAGCGTTCCTGGACTCGGCACAGATACGCAGTATTTT CSVPGLGTDTQYF
- TRBJ1-2 TRBV5-1 - TGCGCCAGCAGAAATTCGGAGGGCTATGGCTACACCTTC CASRNSEGYGYTF
- TRBJ1-2 TRBV10-2 - TGCGCCAGCAGTGAGTCGGGGGGGCGTCGGGGCTACACCTTC CASSESGGRRGYTF
TRBD2 TRBJ2-2 TRBV7-9 - TGTGCCAGCAGCTTCGGAGCGGGGGATAGCGGGGAGCTGTTTTTT CASSFGAGDSGELFF
TRBD1 TRBJ2-7 TRBV18 - TGTGCCAGCTCAAGACAGGGTAGACCAATTCCACCCCCTACCTACGAGCAGTACTTC CASSRQGRPIPPPTYEQYF
TRBD2 TRBJ2-7 TRBV5-6 - TGTGCCAGCAGCTGCCTGACTAGCGGGGGGCCGGAGCAGTACTTC CASSCLTSGGPEQYF
TRBD2 TRBJ2-1 TRBV6-4 - TGTGCCAGCAGTGAACGTCTAGCGGGGGGGAGCTCCTACAATGAGCAGTTCTTC CASSERLAGGSSYNEQFF
TRBD1 TRBJ2-7 TRBV11-2 - TGTGCCAGCAGCTTACTGGGACAGGGGGCCTTCTACGAGCAGTACTTC CASSLLGQGAFYEQYF
TRBD1 TRBJ2-7 TRBV5-1 - TGCGCCAGCAGCCTGGGACAGGCGGTCTACGAGCAGTACTTC CASSLGQAVYEQYF
TRBD1 TRBJ1-2 TRBV28 - TGTGCCAGCAGGACAGGGGCTCATGGCTACACCTTC CASRTGAHGYTF
- TRBJ2-5 TRBV6-5 - TGTGCCAGCAGTTACTCCAATCCCAAAGAGACCCAGTACTTC CASSYSNPKETQYF
- TRBJ2-7 TRBV5-5 - TGTGCCAGCAGCTACGGGGACACCTTCTACGAGCAGTACTTC CASSYGDTFYEQYF
- TRBJ1-2 TRBV5-6 - TGTGCCAGCAGCATCCTCGGACAAAGGAGGGCGTCTGGCTACACCTTC CASSILGQRRASGYTF
TRBD1 TRBJ1-4 TRBV6-5 - TGTGCCAGCAGCCCGGCGACAGGGAATGAAAAACTGTTTTTT CASSPATGNEKLFF
TRBD1 TRBJ2-5 TRBV11-3 - TGTGCCAGCAGCGAAACAGGGGCAGAGACCCAGTACTTC CASSETGAETQYF
TRBD2 TRBJ2-2 TRBV5-1 - TGCGCCAGCAGAACTAGCGACGACGGGGAGCTGTTTTTT CASRTSDDGELFF
- TRBJ1-4 TRBV7-9 - TGTGCCAGCAGCTCACGACAGGCGGCGGACGAAAAACTGTTTTTT CASSSRQAADEKLFF
- TRBJ2-6 TRBV28 once TGTGCCAGCAGTTTGGCGGGCTCAAGAAGCTCTGGGGCCAACGTCCTGACTTTC CASSLAGSRSSGANVLTF
- TRBJ2-6 TRBV9 - TGTGCCAGCAGGGACAGCTCTGGGGCCAACGTCCTGACTTTC CASRDSSGANVLTF